These T cell receptor beta chains were read from a single sample in a study of identical twins. A single record per CDR3 protein comes from TCRdb applying MiXCR to the 5' RACE reads. The sample holds about 500,000 distinct CDR3 sequences, more than 13% seen once. The sample was also reused in another study, on yellow fever vaccine responses in identical twins.

The sequenced material came from CD4+ T cells sorted from blood. Every receptor here comes from a woman between 18 and 29 years old in good health. CDR3s include the opening cysteine and the closing phenylalanine or tryptophan. The D gene is left open where the match is weak. Clone size is shown for a subset of rows, as once, few, many or a class of expanded clone.

j_call	cdr3_length	v_call	clone_size	d_call	cdr3_aa	cdr3_nt
TRBJ2-3	18	TRBV27	many	TRBD2	CASRRLTSGGPSTDTQYF	TGTGCCAGCAGACGACTGACTAGCGGGGGGCCAAGCACAGATACGCAGTATTTT
TRBJ2-1	12	TRBV28	-	-	CASTQPPGVTIF	TGTGCCAGCACCCAACCTCCAGGGGTGACAATCTTC
TRBJ1-1	13	TRBV6-2/TRBV6-3	-	-	CASRTTENTEAFF	TGTGCCAGCAGAACGACAGAGAACACTGAAGCTTTCTTT
TRBJ1-1	13	TRBV29-1	-	TRBD1	CSGTGAGNTEAFF	TGCAGCGGGACAGGGGCAGGGAACACTGAAGCTTTCTTT
TRBJ2-3	14	TRBV7-2	-	-	CASSFRFSGDTQYF	TGTGCCAGCAGCTTTCGATTTTCTGGGGATACGCAGTATTTT
TRBJ2-5	15	TRBV20-1	-	TRBD2	CSARDSGSLQETQYF	TGCAGTGCTAGAGATAGCGGGAGCCTCCAAGAGACCCAGTACTTC
TRBJ2-7	17	TRBV12-3/TRBV12-4	many	-	CASSLGSRWGTEYEQYF	TGTGCCAGCAGTTTAGGGTCCCGGTGGGGAACGGAATACGAGCAGTACTTC
TRBJ2-3	14	TRBV5-6	-	-	CASSLEGGAHTQYF	TGTGCCAGCAGCTTGGAGGGCGGGGCCCATACGCAGTATTTT
TRBJ2-1	13	TRBV20-1	few	-	CSAREAPSTEQFF	TGCAGTGCTAGAGAGGCCCCCAGTACTGAGCAGTTCTTC
TRBJ2-5	15	TRBV3-1	-	TRBD1	CASSHTTGRQETQYF	TGTGCCAGCAGCCATACGACAGGGAGACAAGAGACCCAGTACTTC
TRBJ2-1	15	TRBV15	-	-	CATSSNRGGTQEQFF	TGTGCCACCAGCAGCAACCGGGGCGGGACGCAAGAGCAGTTCTTC
TRBJ1-1	15	TRBV7-9	-	-	CASSLGARMNTEAFF	TGTGCCAGCAGCTTAGGCGCGCGGATGAACACTGAAGCTTTCTTT
TRBJ2-7	14	TRBV5-1	-	-	CASSLNTQGAEQYF	TGCGCCAGCAGCTTAAACACCCAGGGTGCTGAGCAGTACTTC
TRBJ2-6	13	TRBV5-5	-	-	CATRGAGANVLTF	TGTGCCACGCGGGGTGCAGGGGCCAACGTCCTGACTTTC
TRBJ1-5	15	TRBV7-9	few	TRBD1	CASSRGQSSNQPQHF	TGTGCCAGCAGCAGGGGACAGTCTAGCAATCAGCCCCAGCATTTT
TRBJ2-7	14	TRBV7-8	-	TRBD2	CASSWASGSYEQYF	TGTGCCAGCAGCTGGGCTAGCGGATCCTACGAGCAGTACTTC
TRBJ2-1	12	TRBV6-6	few	-	CASSDSRNEQFF	TGTGCCAGCAGTGACTCCCGGAATGAGCAGTTCTTC
TRBJ1-3	16	TRBV11-2	few	TRBD1	CASSNTGVTSGNTIYF	TGTGCCAGCAGCAATACAGGGGTAACTTCTGGAAACACCATATATTTT
TRBJ2-2	14	TRBV2	few	TRBD1	CASSGDRATGELFF	TGTGCCAGCAGCGGGGACAGGGCGACCGGGGAGCTGTTTTTT
TRBJ2-1	13	TRBV18	few	-	CASSPSRTGGQFF	TGTGCCAGCTCACCAAGTAGGACCGGAGGGCAGTTCTTC
TRBJ1-2	16	TRBV27	-	TRBD1	CASSRSPGQGATGYTF	TGTGCCAGCAGCCGCTCGCCCGGACAGGGGGCTACTGGCTACACCTTC
TRBJ2-4	15	TRBV7-2	many	TRBD1	CASSELGQSKNIQYF	TGTGCCAGCAGCGAGTTGGGACAGTCAAAAAACATTCAGTACTTC
TRBJ2-5	15	TRBV4-2	few	TRBD1	CASSSPGQGAKTQYF	TGTGCCAGCAGTTCCCCGGGACAGGGGGCCAAGACCCAGTACTTC
TRBJ2-7	12	TRBV20-1	few	-	CSARALAFEQYF	TGCAGTGCTAGGGCTCTAGCATTCGAGCAGTACTTC
TRBJ1-1	15	TRBV11-2	-	-	CASSSIKGSGIEAFF	TGTGCCAGCAGCTCGATCAAAGGTTCTGGGATTGAAGCTTTCTTT
TRBJ1-1	14	TRBV7-9	few	-	CASSLVFKGTEAFF	TGTGCCAGCAGCTTAGTTTTTAAGGGGACTGAAGCTTTCTTT
TRBJ2-5	13	TRBV5-1	many	-	CASSFLGQETQYF	TGCGCCAGCAGCTTCCTCGGGCAAGAGACCCAGTACTTC
TRBJ2-5	15	TRBV28	few	-	CASSYSGLVQETQYF	TGTGCCAGCAGTTATAGTGGGCTAGTCCAAGAGACCCAGTACTTC
TRBJ1-1	17	TRBV12-3/TRBV12-4	-	-	CASSFPRPLVGGTEAFF	TGTGCCAGCAGTTTTCCCCGCCCACTCGTCGGGGGAACTGAAGCTTTCTTT
TRBJ2-1	17	TRBV20-1	-	TRBD2	CSAPHGQRGLAGREQFF	TGCAGTGCTCCCCACGGACAGAGAGGACTAGCGGGACGTGAGCAGTTCTTC
TRBJ2-3	13	TRBV18	-	-	CASSQGVVDTQYF	TGTGCCAGCTCACAGGGCGTGGTCGATACGCAGTATTTT
TRBJ1-5	14	TRBV2	-	-	CATTGTYSNQPQHF	TGTGCCACCACCGGAACATATAGCAATCAGCCCCAGCATTTT
TRBJ2-1	15	TRBV11-3	once	-	CASSRGGGGHNEQFF	TGTGCCAGCAGCAGGGGGGGAGGTGGACACAATGAGCAGTTCTTC
TRBJ2-3	14	TRBV6-1	-	TRBD2	CASSTSGGADTQYF	TGTGCCAGCAGCACTAGCGGGGGGGCCGATACGCAGTATTTT
TRBJ2-7	15	TRBV5-1	many	-	CASSLDRAGFYEQYF	TGCGCCAGCAGCTTGGACAGGGCTGGATTCTACGAGCAGTACTTC
TRBJ2-7	13	TRBV5-1	many	-	CASSIGTPYEQYF	TGCGCCAGCAGCATAGGGACTCCCTACGAGCAGTACTTC
TRBJ1-5	15	TRBV12-3/TRBV12-4	many	-	CASSKQSRGNQPQHF	TGTGCCAGCAGCAAGCAAAGTAGGGGCAATCAGCCCCAGCATTTT
TRBJ2-6	16	TRBV28	few	TRBD1	CASSSGQVSGANVLTF	TGTGCCAGCAGTTCCGGACAGGTCTCTGGGGCCAACGTCCTGACTTTC
TRBJ1-2	16	TRBV5-1	many	-	CASSLDPPPGRHGYTF	TGCGCCAGCAGCTTGGACCCTCCCCCGGGGCGGCATGGCTACACCTTC
TRBJ2-1	14	TRBV6-1	-	TRBD2	CASRPTSGRYEQFF	TGTGCCAGCCGTCCGACTAGCGGGAGGTATGAGCAGTTCTTC
TRBJ2-5	14	TRBV5-1	many	TRBD1	CASSLGQGRETQYF	TGCGCCAGCAGCTTGGGACAGGGGCGAGAGACCCAGTACTTC
TRBJ2-1	14	TRBV6-2/TRBV6-3	few	TRBD2	CASSSSGGAMLQFF	TGTGCCAGCTCTTCTAGCGGGGGGGCGATGTTACAGTTCTTC
TRBJ2-5	13	TRBV15	-	-	CATSGQVAVTQYF	TGTGCCACCAGCGGGCAGGTTGCGGTAACCCAGTACTTC
TRBJ2-1	15	TRBV27	few	-	CASSLSGGVYNEQFF	TGTGCCAGCAGTTTATCAGGAGGTGTCTACAATGAGCAGTTCTTC
TRBJ2-7	15	TRBV7-9	-	TRBD2	CASSPGGRGPYEQYF	TGTGCCAGCAGCCCCGGGGGGAGGGGCCCTTACGAGCAGTACTTC
TRBJ2-1	13	TRBV10-3	-	-	CAISDDSYNEQFF	TGTGCCATCAGTGACGACAGTTACAATGAGCAGTTCTTC
TRBJ2-7	13	TRBV10-2	many	-	CASSKAKTYEQYF	TGCGCCAGCAGTAAGGCTAAAACCTACGAGCAGTACTTC
TRBJ2-2	13	TRBV10-3	-	-	CAITGQNTGELFF	TGTGCCATCACCGGACAGAACACCGGGGAGCTGTTTTTT
TRBJ2-7	15	TRBV5-1	few	TRBD1	CASSPERDRVDEQYF	TGCGCCAGCAGCCCTGAGAGGGACAGGGTAGACGAGCAGTACTTC
TRBJ1-6	14	TRBV12-3/TRBV12-4	many	-	CASSFLVRGSPLHF	TGTGCCAGCAGTTTCCTGGTCAGGGGTTCACCCCTCCACTTT
TRBJ2-1	15	TRBV5-1	-	TRBD1	CASSGGQGVGNEQFF	TGCGCCAGCAGCGGGGGACAGGGGGTAGGCAATGAGCAGTTCTTC
TRBJ1-1	16	TRBV18	-	-	CASSQNRVVSDTEAFF	TGTGCCAGCTCGCAAAACAGGGTTGTTAGCGACACTGAAGCTTTCTTT
TRBJ2-7	14	TRBV29-1	few	-	CSVLAAWGPGEQYF	TGCAGCGTGCTGGCAGCGTGGGGGCCGGGTGAGCAGTACTTC
TRBJ2-7	15	TRBV4-3	few	TRBD2	CASSQEGLAGSEQYF	TGCGCCAGCAGCCAAGAGGGACTAGCGGGAAGCGAGCAGTACTTC
TRBJ2-7	16	TRBV11-2	few	TRBD1	CASSRVAGQGPYEQYF	TGTGCCAGCAGCAGAGTGGCGGGACAGGGCCCCTACGAGCAGTACTTC
TRBJ2-2	18	TRBV12-3/TRBV12-4	-	-	CACCSIRGAGASSWELFF	TGTGCCTGCTGTTCAATACGGGGGGCAGGGGCTTCTAGCTGGGAGCTGTTTTTT